One and the same sample provided the 31 T cell receptor beta chains below, sequenced in a study of shared clonotypes between healthy human individuals. Repertoires were generated with immunoSEQ multiplex PCR, while TCRdb's copy carries only in-frame clones and drops some. This sample yields roughly 680,000 clones, of which 72% are seen a single time; over 1.5% belongs to the top ten. Input material: memory CD4+ T cells sorted from blood. As to subset: CD45RA-negative fraction. The receptor set was obtained from a woman in her 30s in good health.

The V and J genes are TRBV5-1 and TRBJ2-3; D call uncertain. Trimming shortened V by 0 bases and J by 2 bases, and 13 bases separated the two germline ends. The V gene's germline CDR1 is SGHRS and CDR2 YFSETQ. This CDR3 comprises 16 residues. This chain's CDR3 is CASSLEADFTTDTQYF. The CDR3 region has the DNA TGCGCCAGCAGCTTGGAAGCTGACTTTACCACAGATACGCAGTATTTT.

The chain couples TRBV5-1 to TRBJ1-4; 9 bases line up with TRBD1. Germline values: CDR1 SGHRS, CDR2 YFSETQ. There are 14 residues in the CDR3. V shed 1 base and J 8 bases; nucleotides not matched to a gene: 3. Written as DNA, the CDR3 is TGCGCCAGCAGCTTGCGGACAGGGGAAGAAAAACTGTTTTTT. The encoded protein is CASSLRTGEEKLFF.

With respect to this clone: Other DNA sequences in this specimen translate into the identical CDR3. This chain connects TRBV2 to TRBJ1-1, with unresolved D. The length of the CDR3 is 13 residues. Germline CDR1 SNHLY, CDR2 FYNNEI. Between the trimmed V and J ends, which lost 2 bases and 1 base, there was a span of 5 bases. CDR3 sequence (DNA): TGTGCCAGCAGTGAACTGAAGAACACTGAAGCTTTCTTT. This encodes CASSELKNTEAFF.

V is TRBV7-2 and J is TRBJ2-5; D possibly corresponds to TRBD1 (6 bases). Germline CDR1 and CDR2: SGHTA and FQGNSA. The CDR3 runs 15 residues. Between the trimmed V and J ends, which lost 4 bases and 3 bases, there was a span of 15 bases. For the CDR3, the DNA is TGTGCCAGCAGCTCGTCCGGGACACGGAAAGAGACCCAGTACTTC. Protein product: CASSSSGTRKETQYF.

This clone has more than one count but fewer than ten. V gene TRBV11-2 combines with J gene TRBJ2-1; TRBD2 matches at 7 bases. The CDR3 is made up of 17 amino acids. CDR1 and CDR2 (germline): SGHAT, FQNNGV. V was clipped by 1 base and J by 3 bases; unmatched bases: 9. The CDR3 DNA is TGTGCCAGCAGCTTAGCCCCTTTAGCGGGCGGCTACAATGAGCAGTTCTTC. This gives the protein CASSLAPLAGGYNEQFF.

V is TRBV7-9 and J is TRBJ2-1; 7 positions agree with TRBD1. V dropped 1 base and J dropped 12; count of bases not matched to a gene: 9. The CDR3 totals 14 residues. Germline V CDR1 and CDR2: SEHNR, FQNEAQ (reference sequence). This chain's CDR3 is CASSLDLGQSTQFF. The CDR3 DNA reads TGTGCCAGCAGCTTAGACCTGGGACAGTCGACGCAGTTCTTC.

Note on this clone: The same CDR3 can be traced to other DNA sequences in this sample. V is TRBV20-1 and J is TRBJ2-5; TRBD2 might be the D (6 bases). The length of the CDR3 is 11 residues. The V end was cut by 3 bases, the J end by 5 bases, with 7 bases between. The germline V gene encodes CDR1 DFQATT and CDR2 SNEGSKA (reference sequence). The CDR3 DNA sequence: TGCAGTGCTAGGGAGGGGGAGACCCAGTACTTC. This codes for CSAREGETQYF.

This clone came up many times. This sequence joins TRBV6-1 and TRBJ2-2, with TRBD2 identical over 7 bases. CDR1 and CDR2 (germline): MNHNS, SASEGT. CDR3 length: 14 amino acids. Trimming removed 4 bases from V and 5 bases from J; junction bases left unmatched: 4. CDR3 residues: CASSGLATTGELFF. CDR3 nucleotides: TGTGCCAGCAGTGGACTAGCCACTACCGGGGAGCTGTTTTTT.

The rearrangement joins TRBV10-1 to TRBJ1-2; TRBD1 might be the D (6 bases). V lost 0 bases to trimming and J lost 4 bases, with 9 bases between them. The CDR3 is 14 amino acids. The germline V gene has CDR1 WNHNN and CDR2 SYGVQD (reference sequence). The CDR3, as DNA: TGCGCCAGCAGTGAGTCCGGACAGCTCTATGGCTACACCTTC. Translation gives CASSESGQLYGYTF.

This clone was observed once. DNA of the CDR3: TGTGCCACCAGCAGAGATCGATTTGGCGGGAGAGGAGATACGCAGTATTTT. Translation gives CATSRDRFGGRGDTQYF. V usage is TRBV15 and J usage is TRBJ2-3, with 7 bases that match TRBD2. The germline V gene has CDR1 LNHNV and CDR2 YYDKDF (reference sequence). The CDR3 is 17 residues long. Trimming cost V 0 bases and J 5 bases; bases outside gene matches: 11.

The chain is built from TRBV19 and TRBJ1-5, with 8 bases lining up with TRBD1. CDR1 is LNHDA and CDR2 is SQIVND in the germline V gene (reference sequence). J gave up 10 bases and V 5 bases, and 10 bases lay outside the gene matches. CDR3 length equals 14 residues. Written as DNA, the CDR3 is TGTGCCAGTAGTCTGGGACAGGTTCCGATCCCCCAGCATTTT. Its translation is CASSLGQVPIPQHF. Supplemented by reference TRBV19 and TRBJ1-5, the full variable domain reads DGGITQSPKYLFRKEGQNVTLSCEQNLNHDAMYWYRQDPGQGLRLIYYSQIVNDFQKGDIAEGYSVSREKKESFPLTVTSAQKNPTAFYLCASSLGQVPIPQHFGDGTRLSIL.

This clone was recorded a few times. This sequence joins TRBV28 and TRBJ1-1; D unclear. This CDR3 spans 12 amino acids. Germline V CDR1 and CDR2: MDHEN, SYDVKM. V lost 8 bases, J lost 0 bases, and 7 bases lay in between. CDR3 region: CASLKLNTEAFF. The CDR3, as DNA: TGTGCCAGCCTTAAACTGAACACTGAAGCTTTCTTT.

This clone was detected a few times. This chain joins TRBV2 and TRBJ1-4; the D is unclear. The length of the CDR3 is 15 residues. Germline loops: CDR1 SNHLY, CDR2 FYNNEI. Trimming cost V 6 bases and J 1 base, with 12 bases left between them. CDR3 DNA sequence: TGTGCCAGCAGCAGATCTTGGGTAACTAATGAAAAACTGTTTTTT. The encoded protein is CASSRSWVTNEKLFF. The full variable domain, with the rest looked up from reference TRBV2 and TRBJ1-4, is EPEVTQTPSHQVTQMGQEVILRCVPISNHLYFYWYRQILGQKVEFLVSFYNNEISEKSEIFDDQFSVERPDGSNFTLKIRSTKLEDSAMYFCASSRSWVTNEKLFFGSGTQLSVL.

This clone has more than one count but fewer than ten. V usage is TRBV6-4 and J usage is TRBJ1-1; possible D gene TRBD1, 5 bases. V dropped 5 bases and J dropped 1 base, with 11 bases sitting between them. The CDR3 covers 14 residues. From germline, CDR1 is MRHNA and CDR2 SNTAGT. The DNA for the CDR3 is TGTGCCAGCAGTAAGGGAGGGGAGAACACTGAAGCTTTCTTT. This translates into CASSKGGENTEAFF.

This clone was detected once. V usage is TRBV5-1 and J usage is TRBJ2-5; TRBD2 agrees at 14 bases. The CDR3 extends over 19 amino acids. J was trimmed by 2 bases and V by 4 bases; bases with no gene match: 13. Germline V lookup: CDR1 SGHRS, CDR2 YFSETQ. The CDR3: CASSLRVSGLAGEQETQYF. The CDR3 nucleotides read TGCGCCAGCAGCCTCAGGGTTTCGGGACTAGCGGGAGAGCAAGAGACCCAGTACTTC.

V usage is TRBV28 and J usage is TRBJ2-5; 11 nucleotides match TRBD2. The CDR3 is 16 amino acids. Germline-derived CDR1 and CDR2 are MDHEN and SYDVKM. Trimming removed 4 bases from V and 2 bases from J; junction bases left unmatched: 6. DNA of the CDR3: TGTGCCAGCAGTTCTTTAGCGGGAGGGAGACAAGAGACCCAGTACTTC. Translating gives CASSSLAGGRQETQYF.

This chain joins TRBV6-5 and TRBJ1-1; no reliable D call. Deletions cut 6 bases from V and 5 bases from J, with 16 bases between. Germline CDR1 and CDR2: MNHEY and SVGAGI. CDR3 size: 14 residues. DNA of the CDR3: TGTGCCAGCAGCCCAAGCGGAGTATGGACTGAAGCTTTCTTT. Translated: CASSPSGVWTEAFF.

J is TRBJ1-1 and V is TRBV4-2, with a possible D match to TRBD1 (6 bases). Germline V gene sequence: CDR1 LGHNA, CDR2 YNFKEQ. CDR3 length: 16 residues. V was pared by 0 bases and J by 5 bases, with 16 bases between. The CDR3 loop is CASSQDLRGGQTEAFF. The CDR3 DNA reads TGTGCCAGCAGCCAAGATCTGAGAGGGGGGCAGACTGAAGCTTTCTTT.

The rearrangement uses TRBV19 and TRBJ1-1, with 8 bases matching TRBD1. Germline V gives CDR1 LNHDA, CDR2 SQIVND (reference sequence). This CDR3 has 16 amino acids. Trimming cost V 1 base and J 4 bases; bases outside gene matches: 8. The CDR3 nucleotides are TGTGCCAGTAGTATAGCAAGCCGACAGGGGACCACTGAAGCTTTCTTT. This gives the protein CASSIASRQGTTEAFF.

Points on this clone: At the DNA level, this CDR3 is encoded by other sequences in the same sample as well. The V gene is TRBV10-2, the J gene TRBJ1-5; D is ambiguous. Per germline, CDR1 WSHSY and CDR2 SAAADI. The length of the CDR3 is 14 residues. V was clipped by 0 bases and J by 3 bases, with 6 bases between them. This CDR3 is CASSESNSNQPQHF. The CDR3 DNA follows: TGCGCCAGCAGTGAGTCTAATTCCAATCAGCCCCAGCATTTT.

V and J are TRBV6-1 and TRBJ1-5, with 8 bases aligning to TRBD1. The ends lost 10 bases at V and 4 bases at J; junction bases unmatched: 6. The CDR3 spans 13 residues. Germline CDR1 reads MNHNS; CDR2 reads SASEGT. This chain's CDR3 is CATGQAWNQPQHF. DNA for the CDR3: TGTGCCACGGGACAGGCCTGGAATCAGCCCCAGCATTTT.

J is TRBJ1-1 and V is TRBV5-1; D ambiguous. Germline CDR1 is SGHRS and CDR2 is YFSETQ. The CDR3 is 15 amino acids. V dropped 4 bases and J dropped 0 bases, with 13 bases sitting between them. The CDR3 spells CASSRNGRMNTEAFF. The CDR3, as DNA: TGCGCCAGCAGCAGAAATGGACGAATGAACACTGAAGCTTTCTTT.

J is TRBJ2-1 and V is TRBV6-5, with D hard to call. Germline V gene lookup returns CDR1 MNHEY and CDR2 SVGAGI. V lost 6 bases and J lost 0, with 9 bases in between. The length of the CDR3 is 14 residues. CDR3 sequence reads: CASSPLGSYNEQFF. Here the CDR3 DNA reads TGTGCCAGCAGCCCCCTGGGCTCCTACAATGAGCAGTTCTTC.

This clone came up a few times. Germline is not matched at one junction end, which may reflect a read error. This chain uses TRBV7-3 with TRBJ1-2; D gene uncertain. The V gene's germline CDR1 is SGHTA and CDR2 FQGTGA. The CDR3 consists of 14 residues. The CDR3 DNA reads TGCGCCAGCAGCCAAGCCCGAGGAGACTATGGCTACACCTTC. Its translation is CASSQARGDYGYTF. Full variable domain (missing parts from reference TRBV7-3 and TRBJ1-2): GAGVSQTPSNKVTEKGKYVELRCDPISGHTALYWYRQSLGQGPEFLIYFQGTGAADDSGLPNDRFFAVRPEGSVSTLKIQRTERGDSAVYLCASSQARGDYGYTFGSGTRLTVV.

The V and J genes are TRBV28 and TRBJ1-2, with 9 bases aligning to TRBD1. Per the germline V gene, CDR1 is MDHEN and CDR2 is SYDVKM. V shed 2 bases, J shed 8 bases, and the junction held 6 bases outside the gene matches. The CDR3 runs 14 residues. CDR3 in DNA: TGTGCCAGCAGTTTAGGAGGACAGGGGAGCGGCTACACCTTC. It codes for CASSLGGQGSGYTF.

This chain joins TRBV28 and TRBJ1-5, with TRBD1 identical over 10 bases. V was pared by 7 bases and J by 6 bases, with 6 bases of the junction left unmatched. This CDR3 contains 14 residues. From germline, CDR1 is MDHEN and CDR2 SYDVKM. The CDR3 region has the DNA TGTGCCAGCAATACCGGGACAGGGGTTCAGCCCCAGCATTTT. Amino acid sequence: CASNTGTGVQPQHF.

This rearrangement joins TRBV5-1 to TRBJ2-6; D gene ambiguous. Germline CDR1 reads SGHRS; CDR2 reads YFSETQ. V was trimmed by 7 bases and J by 0 bases, leaving 8 bases between them. The CDR3 contains 14 residues. The DNA of the CDR3 is TGCGCCAGCGCCACGGACTCTGGGGCCAACGTCCTGACTTTC. It is translated as CASATDSGANVLTF.

For the CDR3, the DNA is TGTGCCAGCAGACTGCGGACTAGCGGGACGGAGTACTTC. This codes for CASRLRTSGTEYF. The V gene is TRBV6-5, the J gene TRBJ2-7, with 12 bases lining up with TRBD2. Germline-derived CDR1 and CDR2 are MNHEY and SVGAGI. V trimming: 6 bases; J trimming: 11 bases; junction bases outside the gene matches: 8. The CDR3 is made up of 13 amino acids.

The chain couples TRBV5-8 to TRBJ2-7, with 8 bases identical to TRBD1. The V segment lost 0 bases and the J segment 8 bases; nucleotides outside the gene matches: 4. The CDR3 has 13 residues. From germline, CDR1 is SGHTS and CDR2 YDEGEE. CDR3 amino acids: CASSLESGGKQYF. The CDR3 nucleotides read TGTGCCAGCAGCTTGGAGTCAGGGGGCAAGCAGTACTTC.

This clone was counted ten times or more. The genes are TRBV7-9 and TRBJ2-7, with D perhaps being TRBD1 or TRBD2 (5 bases each). In germline, CDR1 is SEHNR, CDR2 FQNEAQ (reference sequence). V was cut by 3 bases and J by 5 bases, with 14 bases left in between. This CDR3 spans 14 amino acids. The CDR3 here is CASSFRDVGDEQYF. Here the CDR3 DNA reads TGTGCCAGCAGCTTCAGGGACGTAGGGGACGAGCAGTACTTC.

This clone occurred a few times. The V and J genes are TRBV5-1 and TRBJ2-5, with D perhaps matching TRBD1 or TRBD2 (6 bases each). The CDR3 consists of 14 residues. Trimming shortened V by 2 bases and J by 5 bases, and 13 bases separated the two germline ends. Germline V gene sequence: CDR1 SGHRS, CDR2 YFSETQ. CDR3 residues: CASSFRGHSETQYF. For the CDR3, the DNA is TGCGCCAGCAGCTTCCGGGGGCATTCGGAGACCCAGTACTTC. Using reference TRBV5-1 and TRBJ2-5 for the parts outside the CDR3, the full variable domain is KAGVTQTPRYLIKTRGQQVTLSCSPISGHRSVSWYQQTPGQGLQFLFEYFSETQRNKGNFPGRFSGRQFSNSRSEMNVSTLELGDSALYLCASSFRGHSETQYFGPGTRLLVL.